These 25 T cell receptor beta chains came from one sample sequenced in a study of early T cells in non-severe SARS-CoV-2 infection. Each CDR3 protein is one row after TCRdb ran MiXCR on the 5' RACE reads. Of tens of thousands of distinct CDR3 sequences in the sample, about 15% were seen once. Sequencing was performed on whole blood. The receptors were gathered from an adult who was a healthcare worker with PCR-confirmed SARS-CoV-2 infection or an uninfected control (not recorded which).

At least ten counts were recorded for this clonotype. The V gene is TRBV5-6, the J gene TRBJ2-2; maybe TRBD2 (6 bases). Germline assignment: CDR1 SGHDT and CDR2 YYEEEE. V lost 1 base and J 7 bases, leaving 11 bases between the germline ends. This CDR3 region has 14 residues. Written as DNA, the CDR3 is TGTGCCAGCAGCTTGAGAGGAGGGTACGGGGAGCTGTTTTTT. It is translated as CASSLRGGYGELFF.

The DNA for the CDR3 is TGTGCCAGCAGCCAAGATGGGACAGCCTACACCGGGGAGCTGTTTTTT. Translation: CASSQDGTAYTGELFF. J is TRBJ2-2 and V is TRBV4-2; TRBD1 matches 7 bases. This CDR3 region has 16 residues. With V trimmed by 0 bases and J by 3 bases, 4 bases remained unmatched. The germline V gene has CDR1 LGHNA and CDR2 YNFKEQ.

The genes are TRBV21-1 and TRBJ2-7; TRBD1, the table's D call, lacks a check against the DNA. TRBV21-1 is flagged as a pseudogene. This CDR3 comprises 16 residues. The DNA for the CDR3 is TGTGCCAGCAGCAAAGGCGGGACAGGGGTTTTCTACGAGCAGTACGTC. Translation gives CASSKGGTGVFYEQYV.

The chain links TRBV3-1 to TRBJ2-2, with a possible D match to TRBD2 (5 bases). This CDR3 is 14 amino acids long. Between the trimmed V and J ends, which lost 1 base and 4 bases, there was a span of 7 bases. CDR1 is LGHDT, CDR2 YNNKEL, per germline (reference sequence). This chain's CDR3 is CASSQGSVTGELFF. CDR3 nucleotide sequence: TGTGCCAGCAGCCAAGGTAGCGTCACCGGGGAGCTGTTTTTT.

This clonotype was picked up many times. V and J are TRBV20-1 and TRBJ2-3; TRBD1 matches at 11 bases. Germline V lookup: CDR1 DFQATT, CDR2 SNEGSKA (reference sequence). The CDR3 contains 20 residues. V lost 6 bases and J lost 4; bases outside the gene matches: 24. The CDR3 nucleotides read TGCAGTGCCCCCCCCCACCGCGGGACAGGGGGAATCGTTAAGCCAGATACGCAGTATTTT. Residues: CSAPPHRGTGGIVKPDTQYF.

This clonotype was seen a few times. This rearrangement joins TRBV5-5 to TRBJ2-7; D might be TRBD1 (6 bases). The V gene lost 0 bases and the J gene lost 1 base, with 11 bases spanning the gap. Germline CDR1 reads SGHKS; CDR2 reads YYEKEE (reference sequence). The CDR3 loop spans 15 amino acids. The CDR3 here is CASSLDRVQSYEQYV. The CDR3 coding sequence is TGTGCCAGCAGCTTGGACAGGGTTCAATCCTACGAGCAGTACGTC.

This chain uses TRBV7-3 with TRBJ1-1, with no clear D. CDR1 is SGHTA and CDR2 is FQGTGA in the germline V gene. The CDR3 is 13 residues long. The V end lost 5 bases, the J end lost 1 base, and 8 bases lay between the germline ends. The CDR3 sequence: CASSATRNTEAFF. The CDR3 nucleotides read TGTGCCAGCAGCGCGACGCGGAACACTGAAGCTTTCTTT.

The chain links TRBV10-3 to TRBJ1-4; maybe TRBD1 (5 bases). The CDR3 length is 13 residues. In germline, CDR1 is ENHRY, CDR2 SYGVKD. V was clipped by 6 bases and J by 5 bases, with 10 bases between them. The CDR3 DNA reads TGTGCCATCAGAGGGACGGGGAATGAAAAACTGTTTTTT. Its translation is CAIRGTGNEKLFF.

The CDR3 region is CASSGVLAGDTDTQYF. For the CDR3, the DNA is TGTGCCAGCAGTGGAGTTCTAGCGGGGGACACAGATACGCAGTATTTT. The chain links TRBV6-5 to TRBJ2-3; 10 bases align to TRBD2. Germline CDR1 reads MNHEY; CDR2 reads SVGAGI. CDR3 length equals 16 residues. Trimming took 5 bases from V and 2 from J; bases not matched to a gene: 7.

This chain connects TRBV19 to TRBJ2-1; 8 bases match TRBD1. The V segment lost 3 bases and the J segment 7 bases; nucleotides outside the gene matches: 8. Looked up from germline, CDR1 is LNHDA and CDR2 is SQIVND (reference sequence). The CDR3 runs 15 residues. CDR3 nucleotides: TGTGCCAGTAGTATCCGGGACAGGAAAGGGAATGAGCAGTTCTTC. It specifies CASSIRDRKGNEQFF.

Only a few counts were recorded for this clonotype. V and J are TRBV19 and TRBJ2-1; TRBD2 aligns across 7 bases. Unmatched junction bases numbered 8, after V lost 9 bases and J lost 0 bases. This CDR3 has 15 residues. Looked up from germline, CDR1 is LNHDA and CDR2 is SQIVND (reference sequence). This CDR3 is CASREGRSSYNEQFF. As DNA, the CDR3 is TGTGCCAGCAGGGAGGGACGGAGCTCCTACAATGAGCAGTTCTTC. The whole variable domain, filled in from reference TRBV19 and TRBJ2-1, reads DGGITQSPKYLFRKEGQNVTLSCEQNLNHDAMYWYRQDPGQGLRLIYYSQIVNDFQKGDIAEGYSVSREKKESFPLTVTSAQKNPTAFYLCASREGRSSYNEQFFGPGTRLTVL.

The chain has TRBV5-4 and TRBJ2-5; TRBD1 matches at 11 bases. Losses at the gene ends were 2 bases for V and 5 bases for J; bases not matched to a gene: 8. The CDR3 extends over 16 amino acids. Germline V gives CDR1 SGHNT, CDR2 YYREEE (reference sequence). The CDR3 here is CASSFIGTGGVETQYF. DNA for the CDR3: TGTGCCAGCAGCTTTATCGGGACAGGGGGGGTCGAGACCCAGTACTTC.

This chain uses TRBV5-8 with TRBJ1-1; D is unclear. V lost 5 bases to trimming and J lost 7 bases, with 15 bases between them. This CDR3 has 13 residues. Germline V gene sequence: CDR1 SGHTS, CDR2 YDEGEE. This chain's CDR3 is CASRIAWTDEAFF. The CDR3 nucleotides are TGTGCCAGCAGGATAGCTTGGACCGATGAAGCTTTCTTT.

V gene TRBV18 combines with J gene TRBJ1-6; 7 bases are a match to TRBD1. Looked up from germline, CDR1 is KGHSH and CDR2 is LQKENI. V trimming: 4 bases; J trimming: 0 bases; junction bases outside the gene matches: 12. The CDR3 extends over 19 amino acids. The DNA of the CDR3 is TGTGCCAGCTCACTCACGCGACAGGGTGGGAGCTCCTATAATTCACCCCTCCACTTT. It yields the protein CASSLTRQGGSSYNSPLHF.

V and J are TRBV2 and TRBJ2-2; the D gene is possibly TRBD1 (5 bases). Trimming cost V 7 bases and J 3 bases, with 12 bases left between them. Per germline, CDR1 SNHLY and CDR2 FYNNEI. This CDR3 has 14 residues. CDR3 loop: CASKRARDTGELFF. Here the CDR3 DNA reads TGTGCCAGCAAAAGAGCCAGGGACACCGGGGAGCTGTTTTTT.

The sample holds a few counts of this clonotype. The chain recombines TRBV7-8 with TRBJ1-1; no clear D. The V gene's germline CDR1 is SGHVS and CDR2 FQNEAQ. V was trimmed by 2 bases and J by 1 base, leaving 8 bases between them. The CDR3 length is 14 residues. DNA of the CDR3: TGTGCCAGCAGCTTACGAGGAAAGAACACTGAAGCTTTCTTT. This encodes CASSLRGKNTEAFF.

This clonotype has just a few counts. The rearrangement links TRBV7-9 to TRBJ1-1, with D maybe TRBD1 (5 bases). Germline-derived CDR1 and CDR2 are SEHNR and FQNEAQ (reference sequence). V lost 5 bases to trimming and J lost 3 bases, with 16 bases between them. The CDR3 runs to 15 residues. The CDR3 nucleotides are TGTGCCAGCAGCCCCCAAGGGGCGCAGGACACTGAAGCTTTCTTT. It yields the protein CASSPQGAQDTEAFF.

The genes are TRBV6-1 and TRBJ1-6; TRBD1 matches 9 bases. CDR1 MNHNS and CDR2 SASEGT come from the germline V gene. The J segment lost 1 base and the V segment lost 6 bases, leaving 10 bases of the junction unmatched. This CDR3 is built from 18 residues. Written as DNA, the CDR3 is TGTGCCAGCAGAGAACGGGACAGGGACGAGTCCTATAATTCACCCCTCCACTTT. Translation gives CASRERDRDESYNSPLHF.

J is TRBJ2-7 and V is TRBV11-2; no reliable D call. There are 15 residues in the CDR3. Trimming took 0 bases from V and 0 from J, leaving 9 bases between them. Germline V gene lookup returns CDR1 SGHAT and CDR2 FQNNGV. The CDR3 loop reads CASSLDLQVSYEQYV. Written as DNA, the CDR3 is TGTGCCAGCAGCTTAGATTTGCAGGTCTCCTACGAGCAGTACGTC.

J is TRBJ1-5 and V is TRBV6-1, with D uncertain. The CDR3 covers 16 residues. Trimming left V 1 base short and J 0 bases short, with 10 bases between. Germline CDR1 MNHNS, CDR2 SASEGT. The CDR3, as DNA: TGTGCCAGCAGTGAAGTGTGGAGTTATAGCAATCAGCCCCAGCATTTT. Translating it yields CASSEVWSYSNQPQHF.

There are a few counts of this clonotype. The chain combines TRBV5-1 with TRBJ1-3, with D perhaps TRBD1 (5 bases). The germline V gene encodes CDR1 SGHRS and CDR2 YFSETQ. This CDR3 spans 15 amino acids. V was cut by 3 bases and J by 0 bases, with 10 bases left in between. CDR3 coding DNA: TGCGCCAGCAGCTGGGACGGCCGCTCTGGAAACACCATATATTTT. It encodes CASSWDGRSGNTIYF.

This clonotype has at least ten counts. The rearrangement joins TRBV5-1 to TRBJ2-3; tentative D call: TRBD2 (5 bases). Germline-derived CDR1 and CDR2 are SGHRS and YFSETQ. This CDR3 has 13 residues. V was shortened by 4 bases and J by 0 bases, with 6 bases between the two germline ends. The CDR3 reads CASSRGSTDTQYF. The CDR3 coding sequence is TGCGCCAGCAGCCGCGGGAGCACAGATACGCAGTATTTT.

This clonotype appeared many times. J is TRBJ2-2 and V is TRBV11-2; no clear D. The CDR3 is made up of 13 amino acids. Germline CDR1 and CDR2: SGHAT and FQNNGV. Trimming shortened V by 7 bases and J by 6 bases, and 12 bases separated the two germline ends. The CDR3 reads CASTSSGAGELFF. The CDR3 DNA reads TGTGCCAGCACCTCGTCTGGGGCCGGGGAGCTGTTTTTT.

This clonotype was observed a single time. The rearrangement joins TRBV3-1 to TRBJ2-3, with D hard to call. The CDR3 runs to 13 residues. V lost 0 bases and J 4 bases, leaving 5 bases between the germline ends. Germline assignment: CDR1 LGHDT and CDR2 YNNKEL (reference sequence). CDR3 amino acids: CASSQDYADTQYF. CDR3 coding DNA: TGTGCCAGCAGCCAAGATTACGCAGATACGCAGTATTTT.

The sample holds a few counts of this clonotype. The V call is TRBV19, the J call TRBJ2-2; 7 bases agree with TRBD1. Trimming removed 5 bases from V and 3 bases from J; junction bases left unmatched: 6. CDR3 size: 15 residues. The germline gives CDR1 LNHDA, CDR2 SQIVND (reference sequence). DNA of the CDR3: TGTGCCAGTAGTCCCTGGACAGGTCACACCGGGGAGCTGTTTTTT. This sequence encodes CASSPWTGHTGELFF.